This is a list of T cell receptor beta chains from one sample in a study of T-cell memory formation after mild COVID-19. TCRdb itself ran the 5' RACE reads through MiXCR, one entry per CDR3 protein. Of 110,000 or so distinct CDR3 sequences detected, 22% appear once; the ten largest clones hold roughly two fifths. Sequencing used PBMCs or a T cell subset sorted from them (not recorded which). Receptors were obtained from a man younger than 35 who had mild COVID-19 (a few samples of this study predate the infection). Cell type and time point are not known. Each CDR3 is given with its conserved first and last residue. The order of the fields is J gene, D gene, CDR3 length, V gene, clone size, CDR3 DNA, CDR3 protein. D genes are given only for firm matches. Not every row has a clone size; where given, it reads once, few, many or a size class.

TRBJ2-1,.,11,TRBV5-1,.,TGCGCCAGCAGCTTGGCGACAGAGCAGTTCTTC,CASSLATEQFF
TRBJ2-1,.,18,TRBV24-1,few,TGTGCCACCAGTGATCCCCACGCTCAGGGGAGTAACTACAATGAGCAGTTCTTC,CATSDPHAQGSNYNEQFF
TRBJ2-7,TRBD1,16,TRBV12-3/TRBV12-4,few,TGTGCCAGCAGTTCTACCGGGACAGGGGGTCGCGGCGAGCAGTACTTC,CASSSTGTGGRGEQYF
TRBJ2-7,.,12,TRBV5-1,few,TGCGCCAGCACTGGGATGGGTAGCGAGCAGTACTTC,CASTGMGSEQYF
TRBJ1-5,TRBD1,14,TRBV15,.,TGTGCCACCAGCAGGGGACAGATCAATCAGCCCCAGCATTTT,CATSRGQINQPQHF
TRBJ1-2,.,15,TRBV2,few,TGTGCCAGCAGTGATGTTATGGCTAACCTTTATGGCTACACCTTC,CASSDVMANLYGYTF
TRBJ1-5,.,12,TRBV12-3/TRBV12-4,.,TGTGCCAGCGGGCATTGGGAGCAGCCCCAGCATTTT,CASGHWEQPQHF
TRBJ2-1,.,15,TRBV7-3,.,TGTGCCAGCAGCTTAATAACAGGGAAGGAAGATGAGCAGTTCTTC,CASSLITGKEDEQFF
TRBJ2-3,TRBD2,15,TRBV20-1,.,TGCAGTGCTAGGACTAGCGGGTTTGGCACAGATACGCAGTATTTT,CSARTSGFGTDTQYF
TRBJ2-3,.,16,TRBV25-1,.,TGTGCCAGCAGTGGCTACGGCGAGACCCCCACAGATACGCAGTATTTT,CASSGYGETPTDTQYF
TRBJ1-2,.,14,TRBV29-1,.,TGCAGCGTTGAATCCGAGGACAGATACTATGGCTACACCTTC,CSVESEDRYYGYTF
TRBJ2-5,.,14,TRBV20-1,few,TGCAGTGCTAGAGATGGGGGGGGGCGTGAGACCCAGTACTTC,CSARDGGGRETQYF
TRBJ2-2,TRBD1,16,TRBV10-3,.,TGTGCCATCAGTGAATGGGGACAGGGCGACACCGGGGAGCTGTTTTTT,CAISEWGQGDTGELFF
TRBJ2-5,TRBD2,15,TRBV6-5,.,TGTGCCAGCAGCCTGCGGGGGGGCCCCCAAGAGACCCAGTACTTC,CASSLRGGPQETQYF
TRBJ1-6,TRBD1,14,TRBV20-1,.,TGCAGTGCAAGGACAGGGGTCGGTGGATCACCCCTCCACTTT,CSARTGVGGSPLHF
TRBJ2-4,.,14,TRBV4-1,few,TGCGCCAGCAGCCTTCCCGGGGCCAAAAACATTCAGTACTTC,CASSLPGAKNIQYF
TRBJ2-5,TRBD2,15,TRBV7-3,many,TGTGCCAGCAGCTCCTACGGGGGGGACCAAGAGACCCAGTACTTC,CASSSYGGDQETQYF
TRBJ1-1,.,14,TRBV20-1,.,TGCAGTGCTTACACGGGATTCCTGGCCACTGAAGCTTTCTTT,CSAYTGFLATEAFF
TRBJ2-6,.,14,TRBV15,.,TGTGCCACCAGCAGCCGCTCTGGGGCCAACGTCCTGACTTTC,CATSSRSGANVLTF
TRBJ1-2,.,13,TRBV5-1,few,TGCGCCAGCAGCTTCCAGGAACTAGAGGGCTACACCTTC,CASSFQELEGYTF
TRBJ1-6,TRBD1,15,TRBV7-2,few,TGTGCCAGCAGCGCCGCGACAGGGTATAATTCACCCCTCCACTTT,CASSAATGYNSPLHF
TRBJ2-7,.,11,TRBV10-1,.,TGCGCCAGCAGTGACGAACGCGAGCAGTACTTC,CASSDEREQYF
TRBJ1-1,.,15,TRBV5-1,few,TGCGCCAGCAGCTTGGCAATGCTATCGAACACTGAAGCTTTCTTT,CASSLAMLSNTEAFF
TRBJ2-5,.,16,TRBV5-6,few,TGTGCCAGCAGCTTGGTGCCCAGGGGCGGTGGAGAGACCCAGTACTTC,CASSLVPRGGGETQYF
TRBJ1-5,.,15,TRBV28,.,TGTGCCAGCAGTTTGGTAGGCGAACCCAATCAGCCCCAGCATTTT,CASSLVGEPNQPQHF
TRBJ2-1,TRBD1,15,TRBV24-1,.,TGTGCCACCAGTGAAGGACAGGGAACCTACAATGAGCAGTTCTTC,CATSEGQGTYNEQFF
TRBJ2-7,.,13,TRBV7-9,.,TGTGCCAGCAGTCCCCCCGTTTCTTACGAGCAGTACTTC,CASSPPVSYEQYF
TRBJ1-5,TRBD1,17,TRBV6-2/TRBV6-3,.,TGTGCCAGCAGGAGACAGGGGGGACATTATAGCAATCAGCCCCAGCATTTT,CASRRQGGHYSNQPQHF
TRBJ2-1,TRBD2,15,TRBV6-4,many,TGTGCCAGCAGTGACTCGACTAGCGGGGGGGATGAGCAGTTCTTC,CASSDSTSGGDEQFF
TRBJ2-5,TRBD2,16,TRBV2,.,TGTGCCAGCAGTGAACTAGCGGGGGAGTCACAAGAGACCCAGTACTTC,CASSELAGESQETQYF
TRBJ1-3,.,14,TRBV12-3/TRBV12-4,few,TGTGCCAGCAGCCCCTTGATCTCTGGAAACACCATATATTTT,CASSPLISGNTIYF
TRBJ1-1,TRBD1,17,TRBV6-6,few,TGTGCCAGCAGGGGTTACAGGGGAGGCCTTGTGAGCACTGAAGCTTTCTTT,CASRGYRGGLVSTEAFF
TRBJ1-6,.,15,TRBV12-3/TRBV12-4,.,TGTGCCAGCAGTGCCCTCAGCTCCTATAATTCACCCCTCCACTTT,CASSALSSYNSPLHF
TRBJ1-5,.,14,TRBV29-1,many,TGCAGCGTTGAAGAAAGCGGGGGCAATCAGCCCCAGCATTTT,CSVEESGGNQPQHF
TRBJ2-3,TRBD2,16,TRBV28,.,TGTGCCAGCAGTTTTACCAGCGGGGGGGCTGGAGATACGCAGTATTTT,CASSFTSGGAGDTQYF
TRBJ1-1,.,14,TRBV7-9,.,TGTGCCAGCAGCTCTTCATGGGGGTCGGCTGAAGCTTTCTTT,CASSSSWGSAEAFF
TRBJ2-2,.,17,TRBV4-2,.,TGTGCCAGCAGCCAAGTCACTGAGATTACGAACACCGGGGAGCTGTTTTTT,CASSQVTEITNTGELFF
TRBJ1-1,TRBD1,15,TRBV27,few,TGTGCCAGCAGCGACCTGGACAGGGAGGACACTGAAGCTTTCTTT,CASSDLDREDTEAFF
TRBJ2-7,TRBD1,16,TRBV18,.,TGTGCCAGCTCAGTATCCGACAGGGCAGTAACCTACGAGCAGTACTTC,CASSVSDRAVTYEQYF
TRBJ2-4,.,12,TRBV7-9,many,TGTGCCAGCAGCTTAGCCAAAAACATTCAGTACTTC,CASSLAKNIQYF
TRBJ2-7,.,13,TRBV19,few,TGTGCCAGTAGTATGGTCGGGGGAGGCGAGCAGTACTTC,CASSMVGGGEQYF
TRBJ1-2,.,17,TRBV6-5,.,TGTGCCAGCAGTTACTCTTGGAGGGGCTCGATTAACTATGGCTACACCTTC,CASSYSWRGSINYGYTF
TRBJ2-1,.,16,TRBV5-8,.,TGTGCCAGCAGCTTGGCCCGGGACCGTTGGGACAATGAGCAGTTCTTC,CASSLARDRWDNEQFF
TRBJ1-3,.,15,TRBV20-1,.,TGCAGTGCTAGAGATCTCGAAACATCTTTAAACACCATATATTTT,CSARDLETSLNTIYF
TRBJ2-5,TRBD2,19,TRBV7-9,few,TGTGCCAGCAGCCCTAAGGCGGGGGAGATCGTCGTTCCTTGGAAGACCCAGTACTTC,CASSPKAGEIVVPWKTQYF
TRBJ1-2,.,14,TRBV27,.,TGTGCCAGCAGTTTAAACGGGGTCGAAGATGGCTACACCTTC,CASSLNGVEDGYTF
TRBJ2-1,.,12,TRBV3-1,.,TGTGCCAGCAGCCAACTCGTCGGGGGGCAGTTCTTC,CASSQLVGGQFF
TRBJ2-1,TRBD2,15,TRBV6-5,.,TGTGCCAGCAGGCCCCTGGCGGGGGACTACAATGAGCAGTTCTTC,CASRPLAGDYNEQFF
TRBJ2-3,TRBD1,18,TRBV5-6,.,TGTGCCAGCAGCTTGCCGGTTGCCGTGGACAGGGCCGCAGATACGCAGTATTTT,CASSLPVAVDRAADTQYF
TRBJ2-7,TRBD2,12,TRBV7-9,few,TGTGCCAGCAGCTCCGCGGGGGACGAGCAGTACTTC,CASSSAGDEQYF
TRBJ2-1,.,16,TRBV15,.,TGTGCCACCAGCAGAGTAATGGAGGGGGGGAACAATGAGCAGTTCTTC,CATSRVMEGGNNEQFF
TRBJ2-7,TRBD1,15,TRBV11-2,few,TGTGCCAGCAGCTTAGACCGGGACAGCAACTACGAGCAGTACTTC,CASSLDRDSNYEQYF
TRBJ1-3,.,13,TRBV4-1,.,TGCGCCAGCAGCTACGGCTCTGGAAACACCATATATTTT,CASSYGSGNTIYF
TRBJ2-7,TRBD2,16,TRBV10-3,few,TGTGCCATCGGCTCTTGGCGTCGGGGGGGACTCTACGAGCAGTACTTC,CAIGSWRRGGLYEQYF
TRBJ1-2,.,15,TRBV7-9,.,TGTGCCAGCAGACCGAAGGGACGGACGAACTATGGCTACACCTTC,CASRPKGRTNYGYTF
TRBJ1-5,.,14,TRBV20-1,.,TGCAGTGCGCAGAGGCGGGATAGCAATCAGCCCCAGCATTTT,CSAQRRDSNQPQHF
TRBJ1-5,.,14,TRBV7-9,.,TGTGCCAGCAGCCGCCGGGACAAAAATCAGCCCCAGCATTTT,CASSRRDKNQPQHF
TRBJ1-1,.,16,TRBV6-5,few,TGTGCCAGCAGTTACTCGGCCCAACAGGGAAACACTGAAGCTTTCTTT,CASSYSAQQGNTEAFF